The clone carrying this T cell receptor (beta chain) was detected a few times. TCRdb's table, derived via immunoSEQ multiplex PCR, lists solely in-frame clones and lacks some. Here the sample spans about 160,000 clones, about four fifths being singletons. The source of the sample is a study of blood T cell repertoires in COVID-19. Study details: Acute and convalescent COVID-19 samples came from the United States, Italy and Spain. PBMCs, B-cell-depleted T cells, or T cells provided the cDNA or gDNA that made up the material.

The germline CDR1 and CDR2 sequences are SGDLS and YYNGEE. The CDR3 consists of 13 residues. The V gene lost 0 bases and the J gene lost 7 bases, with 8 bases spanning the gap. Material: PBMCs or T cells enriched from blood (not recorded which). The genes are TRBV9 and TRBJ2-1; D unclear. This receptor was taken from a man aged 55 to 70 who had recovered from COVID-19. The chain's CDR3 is CASSVVPGNEQFF. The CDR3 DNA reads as TGTGCCAGCAGCGTAGTTCCCGGGAATGAGCAGTTCTTC.